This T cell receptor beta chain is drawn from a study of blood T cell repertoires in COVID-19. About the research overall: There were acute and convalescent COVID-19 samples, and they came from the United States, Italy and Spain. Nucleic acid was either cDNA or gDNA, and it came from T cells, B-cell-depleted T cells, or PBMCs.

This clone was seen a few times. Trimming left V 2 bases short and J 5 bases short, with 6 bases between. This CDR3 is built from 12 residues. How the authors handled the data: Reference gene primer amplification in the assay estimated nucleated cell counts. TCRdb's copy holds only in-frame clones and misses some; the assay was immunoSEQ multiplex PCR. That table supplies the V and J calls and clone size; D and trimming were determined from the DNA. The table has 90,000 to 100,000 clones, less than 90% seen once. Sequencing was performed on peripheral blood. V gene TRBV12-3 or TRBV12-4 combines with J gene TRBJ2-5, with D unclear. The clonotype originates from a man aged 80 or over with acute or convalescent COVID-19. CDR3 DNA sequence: TGTGCCAGCAGTTTAACTCGGGAGACCCAGTACTTC. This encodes CASSLTRETQYF.